This T cell receptor (beta chain) was found in a study of CD8+ T cells in alopecia areata. Background on the study: Twice a day, 5 to 10 mg of oral tofacitinib was administered to treated patients. Overall study results and limits: Higher clonality was seen in lesional scalp than in normal scalp, especially in alopecia totalis/universalis. Resident alphabeta T-cell populations of normal skin are likewise subject to sequencing in scalp samples.

Indicated treatment: oral pan-JAK inhibitor, 5-10 mg twice daily. Sampling of alopecia areata patients yielded lesional scalp punch biopsies as well as peripheral blood. This clone was detected only a few times. Its antigen is still unknown. Extracted RNA was reverse transcribed, and the resulting cDNA served as sequencing template. Sequencing was performed with immunoSEQ multiplex PCR; in TCRdb, only in-frame clones are kept and a portion is missing. The profile covers roughly 200,000 clones, with 30% to 40% appearing a single time and about 0.48% taken by the ten largest. V was cut by 1 base and J by 15 bases, with 13 bases left in between. The CDR3 loop spans 12 amino acids. Germline values: CDR1 LNHDA, CDR2 SQIVND (reference sequence).

Sequencing was performed on CD4+ T cells sorted from blood, taken at roughly week 30, from a patient treated with tofacitinib. The sequence derives from a human donor with alopecia areata. J is TRBJ1-5 and V is TRBV19; D is unclear. CDR3 in DNA: TGTGCCAGTAGTATAGCAGCAGGATCCCCGCATTTT. Translating it yields CASSIAAGSPHF.